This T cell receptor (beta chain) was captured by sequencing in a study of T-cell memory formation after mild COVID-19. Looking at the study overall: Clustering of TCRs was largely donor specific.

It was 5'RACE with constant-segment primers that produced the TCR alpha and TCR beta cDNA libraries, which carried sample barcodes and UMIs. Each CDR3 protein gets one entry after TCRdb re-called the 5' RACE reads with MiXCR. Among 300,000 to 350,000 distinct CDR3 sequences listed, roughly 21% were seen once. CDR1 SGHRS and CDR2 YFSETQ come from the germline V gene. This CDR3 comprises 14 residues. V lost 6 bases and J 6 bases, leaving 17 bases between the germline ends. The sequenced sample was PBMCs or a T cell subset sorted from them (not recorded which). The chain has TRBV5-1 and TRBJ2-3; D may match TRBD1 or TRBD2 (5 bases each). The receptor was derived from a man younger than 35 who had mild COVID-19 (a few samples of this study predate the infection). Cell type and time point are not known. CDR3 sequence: CASTPGPEKDTQYF. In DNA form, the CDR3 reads TGCGCCAGCACCCCGGGGCCCGAGAAGGATACGCAGTATTTT.